The entry below describes one T cell receptor (beta chain). Its antigen is not yet known. Base quality data are lacking; no much larger clone is found one base away. The data derive from a study of cytomegalovirus exposure and HLA in healthy donors (dated by TCRdb to the late 2010s). Background on the whole study: The approximately 710 repertoires of the first cohort and the 110 or so validation repertoires were produced on the same platform, according to a later analysis. The study was designed to test whether signatures of past pathogen exposure could be identified by cataloging public T cell receptors. A separate validation cohort of over 95 different subjects was used in addition to the 666-subject first cohort. To predict cytomegalovirus infection status, the study combined high-throughput TCR immunosequencing, statistical association of individual TCRs with disease status, and machine learning. Overall study outcomes, separate from this receptor: In the study, some 180 TCR beta chains were listed as associated with cytomegalovirus. According to the authors, the approach could potentially be generalized to other disease states and immunological phenotypes. While some public TCRs were present in many individuals, most TCR sequences turned up only very rarely across donors. In a later analysis, TCRs clustered in the first cohort were found to also tend to co-occur in the roughly 110 validation repertoires, with over 90% of cluster scores above 0. The classifier was reported to diagnose cytomegalovirus status with high specificity and sensitivity in both the original cohort and the validation cohort. The validation cohort had no HLA typing available for a later analysis, so co-occurrence within that cohort was assessed over all 130 or so repertoires. In vitro tests confirmed that three of the cytomegalovirus-associated TCR beta chains recognize cytomegalovirus antigens.

From its cysteine to its phenylalanine, the CDR3 spans 15 amino acids. The CDR3 DNA has 45 bases and is translated from base 1. V sheds 4 bases and J sheds 2 bases, leaving 13 bases between their ends. The germline V gene encodes CDR1 SGDLS and CDR2 YYNGEE. The method was the immunoSEQ multiplex PCR assay. Per the source publication's procedure: A statistical classification framework was built for diagnosing cytomegalovirus status from the catalog of TCR beta chain sequences. TCRdb took this table from immuneACCESS and kept in-frame rearrangements with V and J called. Such tables lack part of the clones; where checked against another copy, unresolved V genes explain under half of the gap, and the rest is unexplained. The V and J calls and clone size are taken from that table; D and trimming were inferred from the DNA. In this sample the table shows around 60,000 clones, around 96% of which occur a single time. The ten largest clones add up to around 1.2% of the sample.

The donors were included in the validation cohort of approximately 130 subjects, a group kept apart from the approximately 690-subject first cohort. The material sequenced was PBMCs. This TCR came from a young woman in good health and CMV-seronegative. The V gene is TRBV9 and the J gene is TRBJ2-1; perhaps TRBD2 is the D gene, with 6 bases matching. The CDR3 corresponds to CASSPGGRTYNEQFF. DNA sequence: TGTGCCAGCAGCCCTGGTGGGAGGACCTACAATGAGCAGTTCTTC.